The present T cell receptor beta chain was sequenced within a study of beta chain features in type 1 diabetes. Overall study findings and caveats: When VDJ junctions were examined, type 1 diabetes patients showed fewer insertions and more deletions. The study found moderately but significantly shorter TCRB CDR3s in all four CD4+ subsets of Type 1 diabetes patients.

This CDR3 region has 18 residues. The junction had 8 bases not matched to a gene; V was cut back by 5 bases and J by 0 bases. Germline V gives CDR1 MGHDK, CDR2 SYGVNS. Of note for this clone: Its antigen is currently unknown.

Expressed TCRB transcripts were sequenced after all isolated RNA was converted to cDNA. The data were produced by immunoSEQ multiplex PCR, yet TCRdb's version contains in-frame clones alone and is incomplete. This table holds about 16,000 clones, roughly 72% found once. Sequenced sample: stem cell memory CD4+ T cells from blood. The sequence derives from a man aged 25 to 40 with type 1 diabetes. The J gene is TRBJ2-6, the V gene TRBV25-1, with 9 bases aligning to TRBD1. The CDR3 DNA follows: TGTGCCAGCAGTCCCTCCGGGACAGGGTCCTCTGGGGCCAACGTCCTGACTTTC. This gives the protein CASSPSGTGSSGANVLTF.